This T cell receptor beta chain came from a study of blood T cell repertoires in COVID-19. Assay used: immunoSEQ multiplex PCR; TCRdb lists only in-frame clones, some missing. The sample holds 30,000 to 50,000 clones, around 80% seen once. Trimming shortened V by 2 bases and J by 2 bases, and 19 bases separated the two germline ends. CDR3 length equals 16 residues. Germline assignment: CDR1 SQVTM and CDR2 ANQGSEA. Sequencing was carried out using peripheral blood. The sequence was collected from a man of 80 years or more with active or convalescent COVID-19. The chain is built from TRBV29-1 and TRBJ2-7; weak D call: TRBD2 (5 bases). The CDR3 DNA reads as TGCAGCGTTGAAAGCCTCACCAGCGGAATCACCTACGAGCAGTACTTC. Its translation is CSVESLTSGITYEQYF.